This TCR beta chain comes out of a study of identifying expanded T cells in peripheral blood. Study observations and caveats: Differentially abundant clones: around 1.2 between replicates, 16.4 at approximately 13 days, roughly 18 at four. Variance in clone template counts between approximately two-week samples significantly increased with total template count across all healthy donors.

This CDR3 contains 16 residues. Germline lookup yields CDR1 SGHAT and CDR2 FQNNGV. V lost 6 bases and J 2 bases, leaving 16 bases between the germline ends. Concerning this clone: What it recognizes is unknown.

Here immunoSEQ multiplex PCR was the method, and the copy in TCRdb shows in-frame clones only, minus some. The table lists about 120,000 clones, approximately 88% of them singletons, with over 3% in the top ten. Healthy donors had no documented immune events, such as infections, while sampled. J is TRBJ2-2 and V is TRBV11-2; no firm D call. Material: blood. This receptor was identified in a person between 18 and 75 years old in good health. CDR3 DNA: TGTGCCAGCAGAAGGCAACGGGCAGCCAACACCGGGGAGCTGTTTTTT. Translated: CASRRQRAANTGELFF.